Listed below are T cell receptor beta chains from one sample, sequenced in a study of CD8+ T cells in alopecia areata. Repertoires were generated with immunoSEQ multiplex PCR, while TCRdb's copy carries only in-frame clones and drops some. The sample gives 150,000 to 200,000 clones, about 70% of which show up once; roughly 10% is in the top ten. This specimen consisted of CD8+ T cells sorted from blood, obtained at week 0. All receptors come from a human donor with alopecia areata. CDR3s include the opening cysteine and the closing phenylalanine or tryptophan. A D gene is named only where the DNA matches it firmly. Size is omitted from some rows. Given values are once, few, many or a class for expanded clones.

cdr3_aa	cdr3_nt	v_call	clone_size	j_call	d_call
CASSLDGTGGQPQHF	TGTGCCAGCAGTCTTGACGGGACAGGGGGACAGCCCCAGCATTTT	TRBV27	once	TRBJ1-5	TRBD1
CASSRNTFFLTF	TGTGCCAGCAGCAGAAACACCTTTTTCCTGACTTTC	TRBV11-2	few	TRBJ2-6	.
CASSVDFGGGRDTDTQYF	TGTGCCAGCAGCGTAGATTTTGGCGGGGGCCGCGACACAGATACGCAGTATTTT	TRBV9	few	TRBJ2-3	.
CASNFSEGTGELFF	TGTGCCAGCAACTTTAGTGAGGGAACCGGGGAGCTGTTTTTT	TRBV27	.	TRBJ2-2	.
CASSLDLGVNTEAFF	TGCGCCAGCAGCTTGGATCTGGGGGTGAACACTGAAGCTTTCTTT	TRBV5-1	.	TRBJ1-1	.
CASRGKSGGVNEQFF	TGTGCCAGCAGAGGGAAAAGTGGGGGGGTCAATGAGCAGTTCTTC	TRBV2	once	TRBJ2-1	TRBD2
CASSLWTLNSPLHF	TGTGCCAGCAGTTTGTGGACCCTTAATTCACCCCTCCACTTT	TRBV28	.	TRBJ1-6	.
CASSQDVGQTSNQPQHF	TGCGCCAGCAGCCAAGATGTTGGTCAGACTAGCAATCAGCCCCAGCATTTT	TRBV4-1	.	TRBJ1-5	.
CASSGQESGGTYEQYF	TGTGCCAGCAGCGGTCAGGAAAGCGGGGGCACCTACGAGCAGTACTTC	TRBV14	few	TRBJ2-7	TRBD2
CASSSGGGRDTQYF	TGTGCCAGCAGCTCCGGGGGGGGTAGAGATACGCAGTATTTT	TRBV6-6	.	TRBJ2-3	TRBD2
CAIQGAGGSYNEQFF	TGTGCCATCCAGGGGGCTGGGGGATCCTACAATGAGCAGTTCTTC	TRBV10-3	few	TRBJ2-1	TRBD1
CAVKPGPLRTDTQYF	TGTGCCGTAAAACCAGGGCCTCTACGCACAGATACGCAGTATTTT	TRBV19	.	TRBJ2-3	.
CASSQNDGGEYF	TGTGCCAGCAGCCAGAATGACGGGGGGGAGTACTTC	TRBV5-6	.	TRBJ2-5	TRBD2
CSVETGWETQYF	TGCAGCGTTGAAACAGGGTGGGAGACCCAGTACTTC	TRBV29-1	.	TRBJ2-5	.
CASSLGRGEQFF	TGTGCCAGCAGCTTGGGACGAGGTGAGCAGTTCTTC	TRBV5-6	.	TRBJ2-1	.
CASSDKLGGNQPQHF	TGTGCCAGTAGTGACAAGCTGGGTGGGAATCAGCCCCAGCATTTT	TRBV19	.	TRBJ1-5	.
CSVVNEEQGVLATDTQYF	TGCAGCGTTGTTAACGAGGAACAGGGGGTTCTCGCCACAGATACGCAGTATTTT	TRBV29-1	.	TRBJ2-3	TRBD1